The 26 T cell receptor beta chains presented below share a single source sample, sequenced in a study of blood T cells in healthy people across ages. Through a sample-barcoded 5' primer and a J-beta primer mix, a second PCR was run for roughly 6 to 11 cycles. TCRdb used MiXCR to reprocess the 5' RACE reads, holding one entry per CDR3 protein. The data contain about 1.7 million distinct CDR3 sequences, about 28% of them seen just once; the ten biggest clones take up roughly 8%. The sequenced sample consisted of blood. The receptors stem from a woman aged 25 to 39 in good health.

This clonotype was counted between two and nine times. The chain recombines TRBV28 with TRBJ2-1; 10 bases are shared with TRBD2. Germline values: CDR1 MDHEN, CDR2 SYDVKM. With 8 bases clipped from V and 1 base from J, the junction kept 8 bases outside the gene matches. This CDR3 comprises 16 residues. For the CDR3, the DNA is TGTGCCAGCGGCTCTACAGCGGGAGGGTCCTACAATGAGCAGTTCTTC. Encoded protein: CASGSTAGGSYNEQFF.

V usage is TRBV12-3 or TRBV12-4 and J usage is TRBJ1-1; no definite D call. The ends were cut back, 3 bases at V and 5 bases at J, with 10 bases in the middle. The CDR3 covers 13 residues. This chain's CDR3 is CASSFWTDTEAFF. The CDR3, as DNA: TGTGCCAGCAGTTTTTGGACCGATACTGAAGCTTTCTTT.

This clonotype was observed many times. This chain uses TRBV29-1 with TRBJ2-1; 11 positions agree with TRBD2. Trimming took 4 bases from V and 8 from J; bases not matched to a gene: 4. This CDR3 is 13 amino acids long. The germline V gene has CDR1 SQVTM and CDR2 ANQGSEA. The CDR3 coding sequence is TGCAGCGTTGTAGCGGGGGGGGTTGATGAGCAGTTCTTC. This gives the protein CSVVAGGVDEQFF.

This clonotype has a count of ten or more. The V and J genes are TRBV29-1 and TRBJ2-5; D might be TRBD1 (6 bases). CDR3 size: 14 residues. The V end was cut by 2 bases, the J end by 1 base, with 11 bases between. Germline values: CDR1 SQVTM, CDR2 ANQGSEA. CDR3 sequence (DNA): TGCAGCGTTGAACGCCGGACAGTCCAAGAGACCCAGTACTTC. As protein: CSVERRTVQETQYF.

The chain is built from TRBV27 and TRBJ2-1, with 15 bases lining up with TRBD2. The CDR3 runs 17 residues. Germline V gives CDR1 MNHEY, CDR2 SMNVEV (reference sequence). Losses at the gene ends were 4 bases for V and 9 bases for J; bases not matched to a gene: 10. The CDR3 here is CASSSLGLAGGSGEQFF. CDR3 bases: TGTGCCAGCAGTTCCCTGGGACTAGCGGGGGGTAGTGGTGAGCAGTTCTTC.

This clonotype was detected many times. This chain links TRBV29-1 with TRBJ2-5, with D unresolved. There are 14 residues in the CDR3. The V gene's germline CDR1 is SQVTM and CDR2 ANQGSEA. The germline V and J ends were trimmed by 6 bases and 2 bases, with 16 bases remaining between them. The CDR3 loop is CSVSPDLGQETQYF. For the CDR3, the DNA is TGCAGCGTGTCACCAGACTTGGGGCAAGAGACCCAGTACTTC. The full variable domain, rest sourced from reference TRBV29-1 and TRBJ2-5, is SAVISQKPSRDICQRGTSLTIQCQVDSQVTMMFWYRQQPGQSLTLIATANQGSEATYESGFVIDKFPISRPNLTFSTLTVSNMSPEDSSIYLCSVSPDLGQETQYFGPGTRLLVL.

Details on this clonotype: One end of the junction does not line up with germline, which may come from a read error. CDR3 nucleotide sequence: TGTGCCAGCATGCGCCTTCTGGGCGGGGGGGCCGCTTACAATGTGCAGTTCTTC. Translation: CASMRLLGGGAAYNVQFF. J is TRBJ2-1 and V is TRBV6-1; 9 nucleotides match TRBD2. This CDR3 region has 18 residues. Germline-derived CDR1 and CDR2 are MNHNS and SASEGT.

V is TRBV20-1 and J is TRBJ2-1, with TRBD2 identical over 10 bases. Germline V lookup: CDR1 DFQATT, CDR2 SNEGSKA (reference sequence). The CDR3 loop spans 14 amino acids. Trimming cost V 4 bases and J 4 bases; bases outside gene matches: 4. The CDR3 here is CSATSGRVYNEQFF. The CDR3 coding sequence is TGCAGTGCTACAAGCGGGAGGGTGTACAATGAGCAGTTCTTC.

The chain is built from TRBV6-5 and TRBJ2-1; 8 bases are shared with TRBD2. V was pared by 0 bases and J by 13 bases, with 20 bases of the junction left unmatched. Germline CDR1 reads MNHEY; CDR2 reads SVGAGI. This CDR3 is built from 18 residues. In DNA, the CDR3 is TGTGCCAGCAGTTACTCCGTACCTAGCGGGCGATATGGGGAGACCCAGTTCTTC. Amino acid sequence: CASSYSVPSGRYGETQFF.

The chain employs TRBV9 and TRBJ2-5; TRBD2 aligns across 10 bases. TRBJ2-7 explains the end of the DNA better; the J call may be wrong. The length of the CDR3 is 13 residues. Germline values: CDR1 SGDLS, CDR2 YYNGEE. This chain's CDR3 is CASSGSGRNEQYF. In DNA form, the CDR3 reads TGTGCCAGCAGCGGTAGCGGGAGGAACGAGCAGTACTTC.

This chain connects TRBV12-3 or TRBV12-4 to TRBJ2-3; 7 bases are shared with TRBD2. This CDR3 contains 17 residues. The V and J ends lost 4 bases and 2 bases, in that order; junction bases with no gene match: 12. CDR3 sequence: CASSSSGGGDYTDTQYF. The CDR3 nucleotides are TGTGCCAGCAGTTCCTCGGGAGGCGGAGATTACACAGATACGCAGTATTTT.

V usage is TRBV5-1 and J usage is TRBJ2-2, with D possibly TRBD1 on 7 matching bases. Germline lookup yields CDR1 SGHRS and CDR2 YFSETQ. The V end lost 4 bases, the J end lost 5 bases, and 18 bases lay between the germline ends. The length of the CDR3 is 16 residues. The CDR3 loop is CASSPNGQAGTGELFF. The CDR3 DNA is TGCGCCAGCAGCCCGAACGGACAGGCGGGAACCGGGGAGCTGTTTTTT.

Comment on this clonotype: A read error may explain this, as a much larger clone is one base away. V and J are TRBV24-1 and TRBJ2-5; tentatively, D is TRBD1 or TRBD2 (5 bases each). CDR3 size: 13 residues. The germline V gene encodes CDR1 KGHDR and CDR2 SFDVKD. The germline V and J ends were trimmed by 4 bases and 11 bases, with 16 bases remaining between them. The CDR3 bases are TGTGCCACCAGTGAGGGACCTGGGGACCAGCAGTACTTC. Protein sequence: CATSEGPGDQQYF.

This clonotype was observed many times. This sequence joins TRBV3-1 and TRBJ2-5; D remains ambiguous. CDR1 and CDR2 from the germline V gene are LGHDT and YNNKEL (reference sequence). Trimming left V 4 bases short and J 5 bases short, with 11 bases between. This CDR3 is built from 13 residues. CDR3 protein: CASSLYIGETQYF. DNA of the CDR3: TGTGCCAGCAGCCTGTACATAGGGGAGACCCAGTACTTC.

In this sample, this clonotype turned up many times. The chain employs TRBV10-2 and TRBJ1-1; D is uncertain. The germline V gene has CDR1 WSHSY and CDR2 SAAADI. The CDR3 is 11 residues long. Trimming left V 5 bases short and J 6 bases short, with 7 bases between. CDR3 residues: CASSSTAEAFF. CDR3 nucleotide sequence: TGCGCCAGCAGTAGTACGGCTGAAGCTTTCTTT.

The rearrangement uses TRBV7-7 and TRBJ2-1; D is unclear. The J call is doubtful: the DNA matches TRBJ2-7 better. The germline V gene has CDR1 SSHAT and CDR2 FNYEAQ (reference sequence). The CDR3 has 15 amino acids. The CDR3 is CASSPSNRENDEQYF. The CDR3, as DNA: TGTGCCAGCAGCCCCTCCAACCGCGAGAACGATGAGCAGTACTTC.

This chain links TRBV10-3 with TRBJ2-3; tentative D call: TRBD1 (6 bases). Germline values: CDR1 ENHRY, CDR2 SYGVKD. V was cut by 6 bases and J by 0 bases, with 13 bases left in between. The CDR3 has 15 amino acids. Here the CDR3 reads CAISLGQTSTDTQYF. The CDR3 nucleotides are TGTGCCATCAGCTTAGGACAGACGAGCACAGATACGCAGTATTTT.

This clonotype was counted between two and nine times. This chain uses TRBV10-2 with TRBJ2-1, with D tentatively TRBD1 (5 bases). Germline CDR1 and CDR2: WSHSY and SAAADI. CDR3 size: 13 residues. The V gene lost 0 bases and the J gene lost 10 bases, with 10 bases spanning the gap. The CDR3 reads CASSESRAGEQFF. The CDR3 DNA reads as TGCGCCAGCAGTGAGTCTCGGGCAGGGGAGCAGTTCTTC.

The genes are TRBV6-2 or TRBV6-3 and TRBJ2-1; TRBD2 matches at 11 bases. CDR3 length equals 17 residues. CDR1 is MNHEY and CDR2 is SVGEGT in the germline V gene. J was trimmed by 11 bases and V by 6 bases; bases with no gene match: 18. The DNA for the CDR3 is TGTGCCAGCAGACCCCTCCTAGCGGGAGGAACAGGTAATAAGCAGTTCTTC. Translating gives CASRPLLAGGTGNKQFF.

This clonotype was seen only once. The rearrangement joins TRBV19 to TRBJ1-5, with 12 bases lining up with TRBD1. The CDR3 is made up of 17 amino acids. The ends lost 4 bases at V and 1 base at J; junction bases unmatched: 5. Germline CDR1 and CDR2: LNHDA and SQIVND (reference sequence). The CDR3 DNA reads as TGTGCCAGTAGTACTCCGGGACAGGGGGCGAGCAATCAGCCCCAGCATTTT. The encoded protein is CASSTPGQGASNQPQHF.

This clonotype was counted between two and nine times. The chain combines TRBV19 with TRBJ2-3, with 10 bases aligning to TRBD2. V was clipped by 6 bases and J by 4 bases; unmatched bases: 4. The germline gives CDR1 LNHDA, CDR2 SQIVND (reference sequence). CDR3 size: 14 residues. CDR3 sequence (DNA): TGTGCCAGTAGAGGGACTAGCGTTGCAGATACGCAGTATTTT. Protein sequence: CASRGTSVADTQYF.

The rearrangement links TRBV6-1 to TRBJ1-2; D perhaps matches TRBD1 (5 bases). The V gene's germline CDR1 is MNHNS and CDR2 SASEGT. The germline V and J ends were trimmed by 6 bases and 3 bases, with 14 bases remaining between them. CDR3 length: 14 amino acids. The CDR3 bases are TGTGCCAGCAGGGCTCCAGGGTGGGACTATGGCTACACCTTC. It specifies CASRAPGWDYGYTF.

The chain employs TRBV5-4 and TRBJ2-7, with 9 bases lining up with TRBD1. The DNA end lines up better with TRBJ2-5; the J call may be wrong. This CDR3 has 16 amino acids. CDR1 SGHNT and CDR2 YYREEE come from the germline V gene (reference sequence). The CDR3 spells CASPQPGQGRSGTQYF. Here the CDR3 DNA reads TGTGCCAGCCCTCAACCGGGACAGGGACGTTCGGGGACCCAGTACTTC.

This clonotype came up a few times. This chain connects TRBV12-3 or TRBV12-4 to TRBJ2-1; 7 bases map to TRBD2. This CDR3 region has 14 residues. With 6 bases clipped from V and 7 bases from J, the junction kept 9 bases outside the gene matches. The CDR3 loop is CASSSITSENEQFF. CDR3 bases: TGTGCCAGCAGCTCCATTACTAGCGAAAATGAGCAGTTCTTC.

The chain links TRBV28 to TRBJ1-5; D call uncertain. Germline CDR1 reads MDHEN; CDR2 reads SYDVKM. V was clipped by 6 bases and J by 7 bases, with 16 bases between them. The CDR3 consists of 14 residues. The CDR3 loop reads CASRSPGPQQPQHF. The CDR3 DNA sequence: TGTGCCAGCAGGTCCCCGGGCCCCCAACAGCCCCAGCATTTT.

In the case of this clonotype: One base away lies a much larger clone, so this may be a sequencing read error. The chain joins TRBV7-2 to TRBJ2-7, with D maybe TRBD2 (5 bases). Germline V lookup: CDR1 SGHTA, CDR2 FQGNSA. CDR3 length: 15 amino acids. Trimming cost V 8 bases and J 0 bases, with 17 bases left between them. CDR3 in DNA: TGTGCCAGCGCTGAAGCGGCGACAAGCTCCTACGAGCAGTACTTC. Its translation is CASAEAATSSYEQYF.